This TCR beta chain came from a study of blood T cell repertoires in COVID-19. Study-wide context: Material from acute and convalescent COVID-19 was sourced from the United States, Italy and Spain.

In this sample, this clone turned up a few times. In the authors' methods: Quantification of nucleated cells was approximated via reference gene primer amplification. Data came from immunoSEQ multiplex PCR; TCRdb stores just in-frame clones and leaves some out. That table gives V, J and clone size, and the DNA gave D and trimming. Altogether 75,000 to 90,000 clones are present, over 70% being singletons, with the ten largest covering approximately 10%. CDR3 length equals 20 residues. Germline V gene data show CDR1 as LGHDT and CDR2 as YNNKEL (reference sequence). The V end lost 0 bases, the J end lost 2 bases, and 25 bases lay between the germline ends.

The V gene is TRBV3-1 (or the pseudogene TRBV3-2), the J gene TRBJ2-5; TRBD2 is a possible D gene (6 bases). The sample consisted of peripheral blood. The TCR sequence derives from a man older than 75 with acute or convalescent COVID-19. CDR3 in amino acids: CASSQDLSLGGVAGQETQYF. In nucleotides, the CDR3 is TGTGCCAGCAGCCAAGATCTTTCCCTTGGAGGTGTCGCGGGACAAGAGACCCAGTACTTC.